The 5 T cell receptor beta chains below were found in one sample sequenced in a study of PD-1 blockade in classical Hodgkin lymphoma. With no exception, relapse followed autologous stem cell transplantation in all patients, and brentuximab vedotin exposure varied. This table comes from immunoSEQ multiplex PCR, and its TCRdb copy is limited to in-frame clones, with some not included. Altogether roughly 90,000 clones are present, roughly 79% being singletons, with the ten largest covering roughly 16%. Sample: peripheral blood mononuclear cells (PBMCs), taken before the second cycle of nivolumab. The receptors derive from a human donor with classical Hodgkin lymphoma.

The chain recombines TRBV18 with TRBJ2-2; a possible D gene is TRBD1 (6 bases). This CDR3 region has 15 residues. V lost 2 bases and J lost 0, with 7 bases in between. The germline V gene has CDR1 KGHSH and CDR2 LQKENI. The CDR3 nucleotides read TGTGCCAGCTCACCAGACAGGTCGAACACCGGGGAGCTGTTTTTT. Translated: CASSPDRSNTGELFF.

V gene TRBV9 combines with J gene TRBJ1-1, with D perhaps matching TRBD1 (5 bases). Germline V gene data show CDR1 as SGDLS and CDR2 as YYNGEE. Trimming stripped 4 bases from V and 7 bases from J, with 17 bases between. The CDR3 spans 14 residues. Here the CDR3 reads CASSPRGGMGEAFF. The CDR3 bases are TGTGCCAGCAGCCCCCGGGGGGGTATGGGTGAAGCTTTCTTT.

The count of this clone is one. This sequence joins TRBV30 and TRBJ1-1, with D tentatively TRBD1 (6 bases). This CDR3 comprises 13 residues. V was trimmed by 4 bases and J by 11 bases, leaving 20 bases between them. Germline V lookup: CDR1 GTSNPN, CDR2 SVGIG (reference sequence). DNA for the CDR3: TGTGCCTGGAAAATGGGGGGCGGGCCCCGGGCTTTCTTT. Encoded protein: CAWKMGGGPRAFF.

CDR3 sequence reads: CASSYSEGLTQYF. CDR3 nucleotide sequence: TGTGCCAGCAGTTACTCGGAGGGGTTGACCCAGTACTTC. The rearrangement joins TRBV6-5 to TRBJ2-5; perhaps TRBD2 as D (6 bases). Germline CDR1 and CDR2: MNHEY and SVGAGI. The ends were cut back, 0 bases at V and 7 bases at J, with 9 bases in the middle. This CDR3 is 13 amino acids long.

The genes are TRBV27 and TRBJ2-7; the D is unclear. Germline V gives CDR1 MNHEY, CDR2 SMNVEV (reference sequence). V lost 1 base and J lost 1, with 11 bases in between. CDR3 length: 15 amino acids. CDR3 bases: TGTGCCAGCAGTTTATATTCAGGTCAGTCCTACGAGCAGTACTTC. Translation: CASSLYSGQSYEQYF.